This TCR beta chain was identified in a study of blood T cells in healthy people across ages. General study findings and limits: While age rose, TCR beta diversity per million T cells dropped in a roughly linear way. More naive CD4+ cells and higher diversity marked long-lived donors relative to aged donors.

This clonotype has a count of ten or more. Its antigen is as yet unknown. Sample donors were healthy Caucasian individuals that came from Russia, aged roughly 6 to 100. The J segment lost 2 bases and the V segment lost 0 bases, leaving 3 bases of the junction unmatched. This CDR3 region has 15 residues. Germline V gene data show CDR1 as SGHRS and CDR2 as YFSETQ. Combining a sample-barcoded 5' primer with a J-beta primer mix, a second PCR ran for roughly 7 to 12 cycles. Each cDNA molecule carried a tag from a template-switch adaptor that contained 12 random nucleotides. Each CDR3 protein is one row after TCRdb ran MiXCR on the 5' RACE reads. The profile shows about 1,600,000 distinct CDR3 sequences, approximately 38% of them singletons.

The chain uses TRBV5-1 and TRBJ2-7; the match to TRBD1 covers 9 bases. Source material: blood. The clonotype was recovered from a young woman in good health. As DNA, the CDR3 is TGCGCCAGCAGCTTGGCGGGACAGGGAGCCTACGAGCAGTACTTC. It yields the protein CASSLAGQGAYEQYF.